The T cell receptor beta chain under discussion was sequenced for a study of blood T cell repertoires in COVID-19. The ends lost 5 bases at V and 3 bases at J; junction bases unmatched: 9. Germline assignment: CDR1 SGHTA and CDR2 FQGTGA. CDR3 length: 18 residues. Repertoires were generated with immunoSEQ multiplex PCR, while TCRdb's copy carries only in-frame clones and drops some. The sample gives 65,000 or so clones, roughly 77% of which show up once; about 15% is in the top ten. This TCR was sampled from a man at least 80 years old with acute or convalescent COVID-19. The rearrangement links TRBV7-3 to TRBJ2-3; 15 bases line up with TRBD2. Sequenced material: peripheral blood. DNA of the CDR3: TGTGCCAGCAGCGCGGGACTAGCGGGGGGCCCGGGGACAGATACGCAGTATTTT. Amino acids: CASSAGLAGGPGTDTQYF.